A selection of T cell receptor beta chains follows, all from one sample in a study of T-cell memory formation after mild COVID-19. MiXCR, applied by TCRdb to the 5' RACE reads, yields one record per CDR3 protein. Among 410,000 or so distinct CDR3 sequences listed, 20% to 30% were seen once. The specimen was PBMCs or a T cell subset sorted from them (not recorded which). The receptors shown here come from an adult woman who had mild COVID-19 (a few samples of this study predate the infection). Cell type and time point are not known. The conserved cysteine and the conserved F or W are not part of the CDR3 here. Each record gives: J gene, V gene, CDR3 protein.

j_gene: TRBJ2-3
v_gene: TRBV4-3
CDR3aa: ASSQGTAASTDTQY

j_gene: TRBJ2-1
v_gene: TRBV24-1
CDR3aa: ATRGQGGYNEQF

j_gene: TRBJ2-1
v_gene: TRBV7-6
CDR3aa: ASSWTSGAGVNEQF

j_gene: TRBJ2-3
v_gene: TRBV2
CDR3aa: ASSESPSGGVTDTQY

j_gene: TRBJ2-3
v_gene: TRBV5-5
CDR3aa: ASSSDPLAGGHGDTQY

j_gene: TRBJ1-1
v_gene: TRBV12-3/TRBV12-4
CDR3aa: ASTIRPGLNTEAF

j_gene: TRBJ2-2
v_gene: TRBV15
CDR3aa: ATSRDGTGTTGELF

j_gene: TRBJ2-2
v_gene: TRBV15
CDR3aa: ATSREGSSNTGELF

j_gene: TRBJ2-1
v_gene: TRBV24-1
CDR3aa: ATSDPGTGRSDEQF

j_gene: TRBJ2-7
v_gene: TRBV5-1
CDR3aa: ASSFQGTVSYEQY

j_gene: TRBJ2-1
v_gene: TRBV29-1
CDR3aa: SVVWDSQNEQF

j_gene: TRBJ2-1
v_gene: TRBV29-1
CDR3aa: SVVGSGSKWDEQF

j_gene: TRBJ2-7
v_gene: TRBV12-3/TRBV12-4
CDR3aa: ASSDIRDTMYYEQY

j_gene: TRBJ2-7
v_gene: TRBV6-2/TRBV6-3
CDR3aa: ASSSRRDGSYEQY

j_gene: TRBJ2-6
v_gene: TRBV10-3
CDR3aa: AISEPTSSGANVLT

j_gene: TRBJ1-5
v_gene: TRBV2
CDR3aa: ASRPNFNQPQH

j_gene: TRBJ2-1
v_gene: TRBV15
CDR3aa: ATSSRGSSYNEQF

j_gene: TRBJ2-7
v_gene: TRBV7-8
CDR3aa: ASSLAFAYEQY

j_gene: TRBJ1-2
v_gene: TRBV29-1
CDR3aa: SVPGQGVHGYT

j_gene: TRBJ2-3
v_gene: TRBV7-2
CDR3aa: ASSLGSSDPSDTQY

j_gene: TRBJ2-7
v_gene: TRBV6-2/TRBV6-3
CDR3aa: ASSYSSDSYEQY

j_gene: TRBJ2-1
v_gene: TRBV5-5
CDR3aa: ASSLLAGANNEQF

j_gene: TRBJ2-7
v_gene: TRBV29-1
CDR3aa: SVEDTTGYEQY

j_gene: TRBJ2-7
v_gene: TRBV5-1
CDR3aa: ASKQGTYEQY

j_gene: TRBJ2-3
v_gene: TRBV20-1
CDR3aa: SARDPRGLAGDYRTDTQY

j_gene: TRBJ1-5
v_gene: TRBV29-1
CDR3aa: SVAGQGASNQPQH

j_gene: TRBJ2-1
v_gene: TRBV25-1
CDR3aa: ASSDPTGGSYNEQF

j_gene: TRBJ2-3
v_gene: TRBV10-3
CDR3aa: AISDPTGDSTDTQY

j_gene: TRBJ2-7
v_gene: TRBV14
CDR3aa: ASSQEPSGSLSYEQY

j_gene: TRBJ2-3
v_gene: TRBV23-1
CDR3aa: ASSQRIAGVTTDTQY

j_gene: TRBJ2-1
v_gene: TRBV6-5
CDR3aa: ASSYFSYTDNEQF

j_gene: TRBJ2-3
v_gene: TRBV5-1
CDR3aa: ASSYTSGSSTDTQY

j_gene: TRBJ2-1
v_gene: TRBV6-4
CDR3aa: ASSPGTIGGYTYNEQF

j_gene: TRBJ2-1
v_gene: TRBV19
CDR3aa: ASTWAGRNEQF

j_gene: TRBJ2-5
v_gene: TRBV12-3/TRBV12-4
CDR3aa: ASRAAGGLQGAQY

j_gene: TRBJ2-7
v_gene: TRBV5-8
CDR3aa: ASSLSRTGYEQY

j_gene: TRBJ2-5
v_gene: TRBV7-8
CDR3aa: ASSFDPDERRRQETQY

j_gene: TRBJ2-7
v_gene: TRBV2
CDR3aa: ASSEASGGSSYEQY

j_gene: TRBJ2-1
v_gene: TRBV4-3
CDR3aa: ASSQDLGANEQF

j_gene: TRBJ2-1
v_gene: TRBV11-2
CDR3aa: ASRSVRGTYNEQF

j_gene: TRBJ2-7
v_gene: TRBV6-5
CDR3aa: ASSEGPDRALMVVYYEQY

j_gene: TRBJ2-7
v_gene: TRBV25-1
CDR3aa: ASRGGQAASYEQY